One T cell receptor beta chain is described in this entry. Authors' methods: Reference gene primers were amplified, and this amplification served to estimate nucleated cell counts. The repertoire was sequenced with immunoSEQ multiplex PCR; TCRdb's copy has only in-frame clones and lacks some. The D gene and trimming were derived from the DNA, and the V and J assignments and clone size from that table. The sample lists 130,000 to 150,000 clones, roughly 83% seen once, with around 3.1% in the top ten. Deletions cut 5 bases from V and 4 bases from J, with 15 bases between. The CDR3 loop spans 15 amino acids. Germline CDR1 reads SEHNR; CDR2 reads FQNEAQ (reference sequence). This specimen comes from a study of blood T cell repertoires in COVID-19. Study at large: Samples taken during acute and convalescent COVID-19 were collected in the United States, Italy and Spain. Sources were T cells, B-cell-depleted T cells, or PBMCs; the material itself was cDNA or gDNA.

Sequenced sample: peripheral blood. The genes are TRBV7-9 and TRBJ1-5; D is perhaps TRBD1 (6 bases). The clonotype originates from a woman aged 80 or older with acute or convalescent COVID-19. CDR3 in DNA: TGTGCCAGCAGCCCAGCAGGGGTAGGGAATCAGCCCCAGCATTTT. Protein: CASSPAGVGNQPQHF.